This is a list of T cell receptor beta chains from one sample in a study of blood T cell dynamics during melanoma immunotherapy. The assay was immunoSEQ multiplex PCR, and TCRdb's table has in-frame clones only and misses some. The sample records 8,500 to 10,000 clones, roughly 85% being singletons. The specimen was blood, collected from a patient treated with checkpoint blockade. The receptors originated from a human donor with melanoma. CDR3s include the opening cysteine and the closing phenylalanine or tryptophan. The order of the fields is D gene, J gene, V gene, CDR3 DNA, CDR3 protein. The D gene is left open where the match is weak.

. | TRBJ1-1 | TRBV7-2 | TGTGCCAGCAGCCGGAGGACCTTGGGGAACACTGAAGCTTTCTTT | CASSRRTLGNTEAFF
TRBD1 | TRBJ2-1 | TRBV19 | TGTGCCGTACGGGACAGGGGATCGTCTGAGCAGTTCTTC | CAVRDRGSSEQFF
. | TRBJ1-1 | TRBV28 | TGTGCCAGCAGTGGTAGCCAGTGGGTCGCTTTCTTT | CASSGSQWVAFF
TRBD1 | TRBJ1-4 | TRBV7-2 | TGTGCCAGCAGCTTAGCCCCCCGGACAGGGGCGGAGGAAAAACTGTTTTTT | CASSLAPRTGAEEKLFF
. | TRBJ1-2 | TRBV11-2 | TGTGCCAGCAGCTTAGGACCGGGACCGAGGGGCTATGGCTACACCTTC | CASSLGPGPRGYGYTF
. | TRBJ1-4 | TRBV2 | TGTGCCAGCATGGGGGGCGACTCGATATATGAAAAACTGTTTTTT | CASMGGDSIYEKLFF
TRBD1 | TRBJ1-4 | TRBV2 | TGTGCCAGCAGACCCTCACCCGGGACAGGCGAAAAACTGTTTTTT | CASRPSPGTGEKLFF
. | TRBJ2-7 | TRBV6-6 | TGTGCCAGCAGTTACACGGGAACCTACGAGCAGTACTTC | CASSYTGTYEQYF
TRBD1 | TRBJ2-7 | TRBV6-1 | TGTGCCAGCAACGGCTTCTTGACAGGGACCTACGAGCAGTACTTC | CASNGFLTGTYEQYF
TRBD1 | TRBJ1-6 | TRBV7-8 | TGTGCCACCGGGACAGCCCAAGTTTCACCCCTCCACTTT | CATGTAQVSPLHF